One and the same sample provided the 17 T cell receptor beta chains below, sequenced in a study of T-cell reconstitution after alpha-beta-depleted transplantation in children. TCRbeta library construction was performed incorporating unique molecular identifiers. MiXCR, applied by TCRdb to the PCR reads, yields one record per CDR3 protein. The table records roughly 400,000 distinct CDR3 sequences, over 20% of them present only once. This specimen was PBMCs from the stem cell graft donor, taken from the stem cell graft. These receptors were collected from a human donor who donated a stem cell graft to a child with acute myeloid leukemia.

This clonotype was recorded at least ten times. The V gene is TRBV29-1, the J gene TRBJ2-1, with TRBD2 matching 7 bases. V lost 4 bases, J lost 9 bases, and 9 bases stayed unmatched. CDR3 length: 13 residues. Germline CDR1 and CDR2: SQVTM and ANQGSEA. This CDR3 is CSVGRTGGSEQFF. CDR3 DNA: TGCAGCGTTGGGCGGACGGGGGGTAGTGAGCAGTTCTTC.

This clonotype has just a few counts. V is TRBV7-9 and J is TRBJ2-7; D might be TRBD2 (6 bases). CDR1 and CDR2 from the germline V gene are SEHNR and FQNEAQ (reference sequence). CDR3 length equals 14 residues. Trimming left V 7 bases short and J 3 bases short, with 16 bases between. In nucleotides, the CDR3 is TGTGCCAGCAATGTCGGGGGAGTTGGCTACGAGCAGTACTTC. This encodes CASNVGGVGYEQYF.

A few counts support this clonotype. This chain uses TRBV28 with TRBJ2-1; TRBD2 matches 8 bases. The CDR3 covers 14 residues. CDR1 is MDHEN, CDR2 SYDVKM, per germline. The trim removed 7 bases at V and 6 bases at J, leaving 8 bases unmatched. CDR3 region: CASKLAGPGNEQFF. CDR3 bases: TGTGCCAGCAAATTAGCGGGGCCCGGCAATGAGCAGTTCTTC.

This clonotype has only a few counts. The rearrangement links TRBV7-2 to TRBJ2-7; D gene unclear. The CDR3 sequence is 14 residues long. Trimming took off 4 bases at V and 4 bases at J, with 14 bases between the two ends. From germline, CDR1 is SGHTA and CDR2 FQGNSA. CDR3 DNA sequence: TGTGCCAGCAGCTCCCGATATTCCGAGTACGAGCAGTACTTC. Translation: CASSSRYSEYEQYF.

This clonotype was recorded a few times. The chain uses TRBV28 and TRBJ2-3, with 9 bases lining up with TRBD1. The germline V gene has CDR1 MDHEN and CDR2 SYDVKM. The length of the CDR3 is 17 residues. Trimming took 2 bases from V and 1 from J; bases not matched to a gene: 7. The CDR3 loop is CASSLTGGAWGTDTQYF. In DNA form, the CDR3 reads TGTGCCAGCAGTTTAACAGGGGGCGCTTGGGGCACAGATACGCAGTATTTT.

The chain is built from TRBV11-2 and TRBJ2-3; 8 bases agree with TRBD2. The CDR3 has 17 residues. Unmatched junction bases numbered 10, after V lost 4 bases and J lost 1 base. Germline CDR1 reads SGHAT; CDR2 reads FQNNGV. This CDR3 reads CASSWNGAGGGTDTQYF. DNA of the CDR3: TGTGCCAGCAGCTGGAACGGGGCGGGAGGAGGCACAGATACGCAGTATTTT.

In this sample, this clonotype turned up many times. The V call is TRBV7-6, the J call TRBJ2-3, with D perhaps TRBD2 (5 bases). The V end was cut by 4 bases, the J end by 3 bases, with 8 bases between. The CDR3 is 13 residues long. The germline V gene has CDR1 SGHVS and CDR2 FNYEAQ. CDR3 nucleotide sequence: TGTGCCAGCAGCTCCCGCGGGACAGATACGCAGTATTTT. Translated: CASSSRGTDTQYF. Using reference TRBV7-6 and TRBJ2-3 for the parts outside the CDR3, the full variable domain is GAGVSQSPRYKVTKRGQDVALRCDPISGHVSLYWYRQALGQGPEFLTYFNYEAQQDKSGLPNDRFSAERPEGSISTLTIQRTEQRDSAMYRCASSSRGTDTQYFGPGTRLTVL.

This clonotype was seen only a few times. V and J are TRBV27 and TRBJ2-2; tentative D call: TRBD2 (5 bases). Trimming took 0 bases from V and 2 from J, leaving 16 bases between them. There are 18 residues in the CDR3. Germline V lookup: CDR1 MNHEY, CDR2 SMNVEV (reference sequence). The chain's CDR3 is CASSLSYSASRNTGELFF. The CDR3 DNA sequence: TGTGCCAGCAGTTTATCGTATTCGGCTAGCCGAAACACCGGGGAGCTGTTTTTT.

The chain joins TRBV5-1 to TRBJ2-7; D is ambiguous. The CDR3 covers 13 residues. The germline V gene has CDR1 SGHRS and CDR2 YFSETQ. Trimming left V 0 bases short and J 1 base short, with 5 bases between. The CDR3 DNA reads as TGCGCCAGCAGCTTGGAGCAGTCCTACGAGCAGTACTTC. This translates into CASSLEQSYEQYF.

This clonotype appeared many times. The rearrangement uses TRBV29-1 and TRBJ2-7; 10 bases agree with TRBD2. Germline V gene sequence: CDR1 SQVTM, CDR2 ANQGSEA. V lost 6 bases, J lost 7 bases, and 9 bases stayed unmatched. CDR3 length: 13 residues. This CDR3 is CSVSSSGSQEQYF. The DNA for the CDR3 is TGCAGCGTGTCGTCTAGCGGGAGTCAAGAGCAGTACTTC.

This chain links TRBV9 with TRBJ2-7; D is possibly TRBD2 (6 bases). This CDR3 is built from 15 residues. Germline assignment: CDR1 SGDLS and CDR2 YYNGEE. V lost 4 bases, J lost 0 bases, and 14 bases lay in between. The CDR3 here is CASSPRRGSSYEQYF. The CDR3 DNA reads TGTGCCAGCAGCCCCCGGCGGGGTAGCTCCTACGAGCAGTACTTC.

A few counts support this clonotype. The chain joins TRBV15 to TRBJ2-7, with D possibly being TRBD2 (7 bases). Trimming left V 6 bases short and J 1 base short, with 10 bases between. The CDR3 has 13 amino acids. The germline V gene encodes CDR1 LNHNV and CDR2 YYDKDF (reference sequence). The CDR3 nucleotides read TGTGCCACCAGGGGAGGGGGTTCCTACGAGCAGTACTTC. Protein sequence: CATRGGGSYEQYF.

The gene calls are TRBV7-2 and TRBJ1-2; 7 bases line up with TRBD1. The junction had 6 bases not matched to a gene; V was cut back by 5 bases and J by 3 bases. The germline V gene encodes CDR1 SGHTA and CDR2 FQGNSA. The CDR3 is 14 amino acids. CDR3 DNA sequence: TGTGCCAGCAGCGACCGGGACAGCTACTATGGCTACACCTTC. This translates into CASSDRDSYYGYTF.

This chain uses TRBV20-1 with TRBJ2-4; the D is unclear. The germline V gene has CDR1 DFQATT and CDR2 SNEGSKA (reference sequence). Trimming shortened V by 4 bases and J by 3 bases, and 10 bases separated the two germline ends. This CDR3 is 13 amino acids long. CDR3 sequence reads: CSANPRVKNIQYF. In nucleotides, the CDR3 is TGCAGTGCTAACCCACGCGTCAAAAACATTCAGTACTTC.

This chain joins TRBV12-3 or TRBV12-4 and TRBJ2-3, with 8 bases that match TRBD1. V was pared by 5 bases and J by 3 bases, with 7 bases of the junction left unmatched. The CDR3 is made up of 15 amino acids. The CDR3 protein is CASSPRQGPTDTQYF. DNA for the CDR3: TGTGCCAGCAGTCCGAGACAGGGGCCGACAGATACGCAGTATTTT.

This clonotype was observed a handful of times. The gene calls are TRBV20-1 and TRBJ2-5, with D unclear. CDR1 and CDR2 (germline): DFQATT, SNEGSKA (reference sequence). The CDR3 is 13 amino acids. Trimming cost V 4 bases and J 3 bases, with 12 bases left between them. The CDR3 coding sequence is TGCAGTGCTATAGGCAGCCCGAAAGAGACCCAGTACTTC. Translated, it gives CSAIGSPKETQYF.

This clonotype was found a few times. This chain connects TRBV7-3 to TRBJ2-5; either TRBD1 or TRBD2 may supply D (5 bases each). The CDR3 covers 12 residues. The V gene's germline CDR1 is SGHTA and CDR2 FQGTGA. V was clipped by 8 bases and J by 3 bases, with 10 bases between them. For the CDR3, the DNA is TGTGCCAGCGGGACGGGTAAAGAGACCCAGTACTTC. Protein: CASGTGKETQYF.